The clone carrying this T cell receptor (beta chain) was observed a few times. These data belong to a study of human T cells and chemical hapten exposure. Across the whole study: It was small differences in pooled library volume that mainly caused per-sample TCR yields to vary.

The CDR3 extends over 11 amino acids. CDR1 is MNHEY and CDR2 is SVGAGI in the germline V gene. Trimming stripped 5 bases from V and 6 bases from J, with 7 bases between. The template was total RNA from unfractionated whole blood. For the library, individual cDNA molecules each received unique molecular identifiers. From the reads, TCRdb called clonotypes with MiXCR, one entry per CDR3 protein. The sample shows about 120,000 distinct CDR3 sequences, approximately 9.3% of them seen only once. J is TRBJ2-5 and V is TRBV6-5; D is undetermined. Sample: whole blood. This receptor was taken from a human donor in good health. Some clones in this sample may be carry-over from other donors' samples. This CDR3 reads CASSPGQTQYF. As DNA, the CDR3 is TGTGCCAGCAGTCCTGGGCAGACCCAGTACTTC.